This entry is about one T cell receptor beta chain. The sample originates from a study of cytomegalovirus exposure and HLA in healthy donors. It was with 60 Vbeta and 13 Jbeta primers that the PCR ran. The repertoire was sequenced with immunoSEQ multiplex PCR; TCRdb's copy has only in-frame clones and lacks some. Of under 200,000 clones in the sample, 60% to 80% were seen once. The sequencing sample was made of PBMCs. This receptor was identified in a man over 45 in good health and CMV-seropositive.

The CDR3 spells CASSPLSGHSMNTEAFF. Written as DNA, the CDR3 is TGTGCCAGCAGCCCCCTGAGTGGACACTCCATGAACACTGAAGCTTTCTTT. This rearrangement joins TRBV7-6 to TRBJ1-1; a possible D gene is TRBD1 (5 bases). The V end was cut by 5 bases, the J end by 0 bases, with 19 bases between. The length of the CDR3 is 17 residues. Germline V lookup: CDR1 SGHVS, CDR2 FNYEAQ.